This is a list of T cell receptor beta chains from one sample in a study of tumor-infiltrating lymphocytes in oesophageal squamous cell carcinoma. A single record per CDR3 protein comes from TCRdb applying MiXCR to the PCR reads. The repertoire includes 10,000 or so distinct CDR3 sequences, approximately 60% of them detected once, and 27% sits in the top ten. The sequencing sample was made of esophageal tumor tissue. These receptors were taken from a female donor with esophageal squamous cell carcinoma. Both conserved end residues are part of each CDR3. Each record gives: V gene, clone size, D gene, J gene, CDR3 DNA, CDR3 protein. The D gene is left open where the match is weak. A clone size is listed for some rows: how often the clone was seen (once, few, many), or a class if it is expanded.

v_gene: TRBV27
abundance: -
d_gene: TRBD1
j_gene: TRBJ2-6
CDR3nt: TGTGCCAGCAGTTTAGGGGGCGGGACAGGAAGGGCCAACGTCCTGACTTTC
CDR3aa: CASSLGGGTGRANVLTF

v_gene: TRBV28
abundance: many
d_gene: TRBD2
j_gene: TRBJ2-1
CDR3nt: TGTGCCAGCAGGGAGGCTAGCGGAGTCAATGAGCAGTTCTTC
CDR3aa: CASREASGVNEQFF

v_gene: TRBV7-2
abundance: -
d_gene: TRBD2
j_gene: TRBJ2-7
CDR3nt: TGTGCCAGCAAAATAGCGGGGCCCTACGAGCAGTACTTC
CDR3aa: CASKIAGPYEQYF

v_gene: TRBV7-2
abundance: -
d_gene: TRBD2
j_gene: TRBJ2-7
CDR3nt: TGTGCCAGCAGCTTAACCGCTAGCGGGGGGTACACAGATACGCAGTACTTC
CDR3aa: CASSLTASGGYTDTQYF

v_gene: TRBV28
abundance: many
d_gene: -
j_gene: TRBJ2-4
CDR3nt: TGTGCCAGCAGTTTAACCAGTCCTGCTGCGCAGTACTTC
CDR3aa: CASSLTSPAAQYF

v_gene: TRBV7-6
abundance: -
d_gene: -
j_gene: TRBJ2-7
CDR3nt: TGTGCCAGCAGCCCATTGAATGAGCAGTACTTC
CDR3aa: CASSPLNEQYF

v_gene: TRBV7-4
abundance: -
d_gene: -
j_gene: TRBJ2-1
CDR3nt: TGTGCCAGCAGCGTCGGGAGCAACAATGAGCAGTTCTTC
CDR3aa: CASSVGSNNEQFF

v_gene: TRBV7-2
abundance: -
d_gene: TRBD2
j_gene: TRBJ2-5
CDR3nt: TGTGCCAGCAGCGTAACTAGCGGGGCTAAAGAGACCCAGTACTTC
CDR3aa: CASSVTSGAKETQYF

v_gene: TRBV7-6
abundance: -
d_gene: TRBD1
j_gene: TRBJ2-5
CDR3nt: TGTGCTAGCAGCCTTAAGGGACAGAGTGCCCAGTACTTC
CDR3aa: CASSLKGQSAQYF

v_gene: TRBV11-2
abundance: once
d_gene: -
j_gene: TRBJ1-3
CDR3nt: TGTGCCAGCAGCCGTGGGCTCTCTGGAAACACCATATATTTT
CDR3aa: CASSRGLSGNTIYF

v_gene: TRBV12-3/TRBV12-4
abundance: -
d_gene: -
j_gene: TRBJ1-1
CDR3nt: TGTGCCAGCAGATCCCGAGGGACTCTCGAAGCTTTCTTT
CDR3aa: CASRSRGTLEAFF

v_gene: TRBV4-1
abundance: once
d_gene: TRBD2
j_gene: TRBJ2-7
CDR3nt: TGCGCCAGCAGCCTAATTAGCGGGAGGAGGGACGAGCAGTACTTC
CDR3aa: CASSLISGRRDEQYF

v_gene: TRBV7-2
abundance: few
d_gene: -
j_gene: TRBJ2-2
CDR3nt: TGTGCCAGCAGCTTAGCCAGGACGAACACCGGGGAGCTGTTTTTT
CDR3aa: CASSLARTNTGELFF

v_gene: TRBV20-1
abundance: few
d_gene: -
j_gene: TRBJ1-2
CDR3nt: TGCATTGCGGTCGGAGCGGGCTACACCTTC
CDR3aa: CIAVGAGYTF

v_gene: TRBV7-2
abundance: -
d_gene: -
j_gene: TRBJ2-7
CDR3nt: TGTGCCAGCAGCTTGTTGAGGGCCCACGAGCAGTACTTC
CDR3aa: CASSLLRAHEQYF

v_gene: TRBV7-4
abundance: -
d_gene: -
j_gene: TRBJ1-1
CDR3nt: TGTGCCAGCAGCTTTAACATGAACACTGAAGCTTTCTTT
CDR3aa: CASSFNMNTEAFF

v_gene: TRBV7-3
abundance: once
d_gene: TRBD2
j_gene: TRBJ2-3
CDR3nt: TGTGCCAGCAGCCAAACTAGCGGGAGGTCAGATACGCAGTATTTT
CDR3aa: CASSQTSGRSDTQYF

v_gene: TRBV7-2
abundance: -
d_gene: -
j_gene: TRBJ2-7
CDR3nt: TGTGCCAGCAGCTTACGGCATGAGCAGTACTTC
CDR3aa: CASSLRHEQYF

v_gene: TRBV7-3
abundance: -
d_gene: -
j_gene: TRBJ2-3
CDR3nt: TGTGCCAGCAGCCCCCTTTTGTGGGGGGGCTTGGATACGCAGTATTTT
CDR3aa: CASSPLLWGGLDTQYF

v_gene: TRBV7-2
abundance: -
d_gene: -
j_gene: TRBJ2-3
CDR3nt: TGTGCCAGCAGCTTTGCGGGGGCGGCAGATACGCAGTATTTT
CDR3aa: CASSFAGAADTQYF

v_gene: TRBV7-3
abundance: many
d_gene: TRBD2
j_gene: TRBJ2-1
CDR3nt: TGTGCCAGCAGCTTAACGTGGCTAGCGGGCTACAATGAGCAGTTCTTC
CDR3aa: CASSLTWLAGYNEQFF

v_gene: TRBV7-2
abundance: once
d_gene: -
j_gene: TRBJ2-7
CDR3nt: TGTGCCAGCAGCCCCCCGGGGAGTATGAAGACAAATGAGCAGTACTTC
CDR3aa: CASSPPGSMKTNEQYF

v_gene: TRBV7-2
abundance: -
d_gene: TRBD2
j_gene: TRBJ2-3
CDR3nt: TGTGCCAGCAGCCGACTAGCGGGATCTGATACGCAGTATTTT
CDR3aa: CASSRLAGSDTQYF

v_gene: TRBV25-1
abundance: -
d_gene: -
j_gene: TRBJ2-1
CDR3nt: TGTGCCAGCAGTGAATCTTATGAGCAGTTCTTC
CDR3aa: CASSESYEQFF

v_gene: TRBV7-2
abundance: -
d_gene: TRBD1
j_gene: TRBJ2-1
CDR3nt: TGTGCCAGCAGCTCGATAGGGACAGTACAGGGAGCTGAGCAGTTCTTC
CDR3aa: CASSSIGTVQGAEQFF

v_gene: TRBV6-1
abundance: -
d_gene: -
j_gene: TRBJ1-1
CDR3nt: TGTGCCAGCAGTGAACGCTGGACTGAAGCTTTCTTT
CDR3aa: CASSERWTEAFF

v_gene: TRBV10-3
abundance: -
d_gene: TRBD2
j_gene: TRBJ2-1
CDR3nt: TGTGCCATCAGTGCCGACCATGGCGGGGGCTACAATGAGCAGTTCTTC
CDR3aa: CAISADHGGGYNEQFF

v_gene: TRBV14
abundance: -
d_gene: TRBD2
j_gene: TRBJ2-5
CDR3nt: TGTGCCAGCAGCCAAGATCACCGGACTAGCGGGATTGTGGAGACCCAGTACTTC
CDR3aa: CASSQDHRTSGIVETQYF

v_gene: TRBV7-6
abundance: -
d_gene: -
j_gene: TRBJ2-6
CDR3nt: TGTGCCAGCAGCTTATACGGCAGGGTAAGCCCTGGATCTGGGGCCAACGTCCTGACTTTC
CDR3aa: CASSLYGRVSPGSGANVLTF

v_gene: TRBV7-3
abundance: large
d_gene: TRBD2
j_gene: TRBJ2-1
CDR3nt: TGTGCCAGCAGCTTAACCTCCCCTAGCGGCAATGAGCAGTTCTTC
CDR3aa: CASSLTSPSGNEQFF

v_gene: TRBV7-2
abundance: -
d_gene: -
j_gene: TRBJ1-5
CDR3nt: TGTGCCAGCAGCTTAGTTAGCTGGTATAGCAATCAGCCCCAGCATTTT
CDR3aa: CASSLVSWYSNQPQHF

v_gene: TRBV6-6
abundance: -
d_gene: -
j_gene: TRBJ2-7
CDR3nt: TGTGCCAGCAGTTACTCGATTTCTGCCTCCTACGAGCAGTACTTC
CDR3aa: CASSYSISASYEQYF

v_gene: TRBV11-2
abundance: -
d_gene: TRBD2
j_gene: TRBJ2-1
CDR3nt: TGTGCCAGCAGCTCACCGGAAACTAGCGGCTCCTACAATGAGCAGTTCTTC
CDR3aa: CASSSPETSGSYNEQFF

v_gene: TRBV7-6
abundance: -
d_gene: -
j_gene: TRBJ2-1
CDR3nt: TGTGCTAGCAGCAGGGACTTATACAATGAGCAGTTCTTC
CDR3aa: CASSRDLYNEQFF

v_gene: TRBV7-6
abundance: -
d_gene: TRBD2
j_gene: TRBJ2-5
CDR3nt: TGTGCCAGCAGCGCGGGGGACCAAGAGACCCAGTACTTC
CDR3aa: CASSAGDQETQYF

v_gene: TRBV7-8
abundance: -
d_gene: TRBD1
j_gene: TRBJ1-5
CDR3nt: TGTGCCAGCAGCTGGCCAGGGGGTGGTCAGCCCCAGCATTTT
CDR3aa: CASSWPGGGQPQHF

v_gene: TRBV7-2
abundance: few
d_gene: -
j_gene: TRBJ2-3
CDR3nt: TGTGCCAGCAGCTTATCAGGGGGGACAGATACGCAGTATTTT
CDR3aa: CASSLSGGTDTQYF

v_gene: TRBV7-3
abundance: few
d_gene: -
j_gene: TRBJ2-1
CDR3nt: TGTGCCAGCAGCTTAGGTCCGTTCTTC
CDR3aa: CASSLGPFF

v_gene: TRBV7-2
abundance: -
d_gene: -
j_gene: TRBJ2-5
CDR3nt: TGTGCCAGCAGCTTAGATCAGGGTAGAGAGACCCAGTACTTC
CDR3aa: CASSLDQGRETQYF

v_gene: TRBV28
abundance: -
d_gene: -
j_gene: TRBJ1-1
CDR3nt: TGTGCCAGCAGGGAGTTGAACACTGAAGCTTTCTTT
CDR3aa: CASRELNTEAFF

v_gene: TRBV7-2
abundance: -
d_gene: TRBD2
j_gene: TRBJ2-5
CDR3nt: TGTGCCAGCAGCTTAGACGGTGCTAGCGGTCCTGGGGCCCAGTACTTC
CDR3aa: CASSLDGASGPGAQYF